This T cell receptor (beta chain) derives from a study of blood T cells in healthy people across ages. V was clipped by 4 bases and J by 8 bases; unmatched bases: 12. Germline V CDR1 and CDR2: SGHNT, YYREEE (reference sequence). CDR3 length: 15 amino acids. The authors ran a second PCR of about 7 to 11 cycles using a sample-barcoded 5' primer and a J-beta primer mix. TCRdb analysed the 5' RACE reads with MiXCR anew, one entry per CDR3 protein. The sample has roughly 1,800,000 distinct CDR3 sequences; roughly 50% are singletons. Sequenced sample: blood. The chain is built from TRBV5-4 and TRBJ2-1, with 7 bases fitting TRBD2. The sequence derives from a middle-aged woman in good health. CDR3 in DNA: TGTGCCAGCAGCGGGGGGGGAGGAGGAGGCGATGAGCAGTTCTTC. It specifies CASSGGGGGGDEQFF.